The clone carrying this T cell receptor (beta chain) has just one count. How the authors handled the data: For nucleated cells, counts were estimated from reference gene primer amplification. Libraries were prepared by immunoSEQ multiplex PCR; TCRdb keeps only in-frame clonotypes and omits some of them. The V and J calls and clone size were taken over from that table, and D and trimming were inferred from the DNA. Among 65,000 to 75,000 clones listed, 80% were seen once. Germline CDR1 is SGHAT and CDR2 is FQDESV (reference sequence). V lost 8 bases and J lost 4; bases outside the gene matches: 10. The CDR3 has 14 residues. The entry originates in a study of blood T cell repertoires in COVID-19. Study summary: Acute-phase and convalescent COVID-19 samples originated in the United States, Italy and Spain. Nucleic acid was either cDNA or gDNA, and it came from T cells, B-cell-depleted T cells, or PBMCs.

This rearrangement joins TRBV11-1 to TRBJ2-7; 8 nucleotides match TRBD2. The sequenced sample was peripheral blood. The receptor's source is a human donor in a cohort sampled during active COVID-19. In DNA, the CDR3 is TGTGCCAGCTTCCCCCCCGGACTAGCTTACGAGCAGTACGTC. As protein: CASFPPGLAYEQYV.